A single sample is the source of the 5 T cell receptor beta chains below, sequenced in a study of shared clonotypes between healthy human individuals. Terminally differentiated effector memory CD45RA+ cells were excluded from the naive CD8 cells, which were CD45RO-negative and positively selected for CCR7. Assay: immunoSEQ multiplex PCR; the TCRdb copy retains only in-frame clones and omits some. The table records under 2,000,000 clones, less than 95% of them present only once. The sequenced material came from naive CD8+ T cells sorted from blood. The receptors come from a man between 18 and 35 years old in good health.

The V gene is TRBV7-8, the J gene TRBJ2-3, with 9 bases lining up with TRBD2. CDR3 length: 16 residues. The germline V gene encodes CDR1 SGHVS and CDR2 FQNEAQ. The trim removed 5 bases at V and 0 bases at J, leaving 6 bases unmatched. The CDR3 nucleotides are TGTGCCAGCAGCGTTCCTGCGGGAGGGAGCACAGATACGCAGTATTTT. This sequence encodes CASSVPAGGSTDTQYF.

This chain connects TRBV6-6 to TRBJ2-1; D is possibly TRBD1 (5 bases). The germline CDR1 and CDR2 sequences are MNHNY and SVGAGI (reference sequence). Trimming shortened V by 2 bases and J by 7 bases, and 9 bases separated the two germline ends. The CDR3 is 13 amino acids. The CDR3 loop reads CASSYPDSNEQFF. CDR3 sequence (DNA): TGTGCCAGCAGTTACCCAGACAGTAATGAGCAGTTCTTC.

The V gene is TRBV5-6, the J gene TRBJ1-1, with a tentative D call TRBD1 (5 bases). The germline V and J ends were trimmed by 0 bases and 5 bases, with 11 bases remaining between them. The V gene's germline CDR1 is SGHDT and CDR2 YYEEEE. The CDR3 length is 14 residues. The CDR3 region has the DNA TGTGCCAGCAGCTTGGGGGGCCCGGGAACTGAAGCTTTCTTT. Translation gives CASSLGGPGTEAFF. Supplemented by reference TRBV5-6 and TRBJ1-1, the full variable domain reads DAGVTQSPTHLIKTRGQQVTLRCSPKSGHDTVSWYQQALGQGPQFIFQYYEEEERQRGNFPDRFSGHQFPNYSSELNVNALLLGDSALYLCASSLGGPGTEAFFGQGTRLTVV.

The V call is TRBV29-1, the J call TRBJ2-2; D ambiguous. The germline V gene encodes CDR1 SQVTM and CDR2 ANQGSEA. The CDR3 is 11 amino acids. The CDR3 reads CTVMDTGELFF. In nucleotides, the CDR3 is TGCACGGTTATGGACACCGGGGAGCTGTTTTTT.

CDR3 nucleotides: TGTGCCTGGACGAACGGACAGGGAAAGTCACCCCTCCACTTT. Translating it yields CAWTNGQGKSPLHF. The chain recombines TRBV30 with TRBJ1-6; 8 bases map to TRBD1. This CDR3 contains 14 residues. Unmatched junction bases numbered 9, after V lost 4 bases and J lost 10 bases. Germline CDR1 is GTSNPN and CDR2 is SVGIG (reference sequence).